A single sample gave rise to the 4 T cell receptor beta chains below, sequenced in a study of blood T cell repertoires in COVID-19. The repertoire was sequenced with immunoSEQ multiplex PCR; TCRdb's copy has only in-frame clones and lacks some. The table lists about 160,000 clones, roughly 88% of them singletons, with about 6.3% in the top ten. The sequenced sample was PBMCs or T cells enriched from blood (not recorded which). These receptors originate from a woman between 45 and 65 years old who had recovered from COVID-19.

The gene calls are TRBV5-1 and TRBJ2-7; 8 bases align to TRBD1. The CDR3 runs to 16 residues. V was pared by 6 bases and J by 3 bases, with 14 bases of the junction left unmatched. The germline V gene encodes CDR1 SGHRS and CDR2 YFSETQ. Written as DNA, the CDR3 is TGCGCCAGCACTCCCACAGGGGGGACGTTATTCTACGAGCAGTACTTC. It encodes CASTPTGGTLFYEQYF.

This chain links TRBV12-3 or TRBV12-4 with TRBJ1-1; tentatively, D is TRBD1 (5 bases). V gave up 8 bases and J gave up 5 bases, with 15 bases separating them. The CDR3 is 13 amino acids. In DNA form, the CDR3 reads TGTGCCAGCTCGCGGGGGAGCCGAACTGAAGCTTTCTTT. Translation gives CASSRGSRTEAFF.

This chain links TRBV5-6 with TRBJ2-5; the match to TRBD2 covers 9 bases. The V and J ends lost 1 base and 3 bases, in that order; junction bases with no gene match: 1. This CDR3 spans 14 amino acids. Germline V gene lookup returns CDR1 SGHDT and CDR2 YYEEEE. The CDR3, as DNA: TGTGCCAGCAGCTTGAGACTAGCGGAAGAGACCCAGTACTTC. Translation gives CASSLRLAEETQYF.

V and J are TRBV3-1 (or the pseudogene TRBV3-2) and TRBJ2-1; D gene ambiguous. The CDR3 is made up of 14 amino acids. V was pared by 2 bases and J by 9 bases, with 14 bases between. Germline loops: CDR1 LGHDT, CDR2 YNNKEL (reference sequence). The CDR3 nucleotides are TGTGCCAGCAGCCAAAACGCCCGGAGAAGTGAGCAGTTCTTC. Residues: CASSQNARRSEQFF.